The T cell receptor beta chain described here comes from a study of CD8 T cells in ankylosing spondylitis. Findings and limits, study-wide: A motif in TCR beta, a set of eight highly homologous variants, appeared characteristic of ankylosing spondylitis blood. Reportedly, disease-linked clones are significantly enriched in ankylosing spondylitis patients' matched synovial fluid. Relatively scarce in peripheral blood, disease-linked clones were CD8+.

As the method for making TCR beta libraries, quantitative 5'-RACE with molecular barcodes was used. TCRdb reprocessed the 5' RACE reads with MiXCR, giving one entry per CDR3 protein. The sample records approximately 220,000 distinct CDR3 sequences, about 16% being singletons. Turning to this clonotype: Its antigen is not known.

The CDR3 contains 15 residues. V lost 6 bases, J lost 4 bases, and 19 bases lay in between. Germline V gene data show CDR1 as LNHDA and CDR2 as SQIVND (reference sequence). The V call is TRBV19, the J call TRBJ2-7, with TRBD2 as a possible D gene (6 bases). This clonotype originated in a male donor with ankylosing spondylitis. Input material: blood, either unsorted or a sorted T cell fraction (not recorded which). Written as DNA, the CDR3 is TGTGCCAGTAGCCCGGGGGACGACCCTAGATACGAGCAGTACTTC. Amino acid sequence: CASSPGDDPRYEQYF.